This T cell receptor beta chain was recorded in a study of memory B cells and T cells in multiple sclerosis. Study-level points and caveats: Shared clonotype counts depended on differing compartment clone-set sizes and were normalized.

To note about this clone: Its matching antigen is unknown.

The data were produced by immunoSEQ multiplex PCR, yet TCRdb's version contains in-frame clones alone and is incomplete. The profile covers about 42,000 clones, with over 75% appearing a single time and 1% to 1.3% taken by the ten largest. Stimulus-free culture yielded autoproliferating CFSE-dim and non-proliferating CFSE-high T cells, each sequenced separately. Cultures began with some 49 million CFSE-labeled PBMCs, unstimulated for roughly seven days, with replicate wells pooled. Without exogenous stimuli, around 0.55 uM CFSE-labeled PBMCs were cultured serum-free. V lost 3 bases, J lost 7 bases, and 6 bases stayed unmatched. From germline, CDR1 is MNHEY and CDR2 SMNVEV (reference sequence). This CDR3 comprises 15 residues.

The chain links TRBV27 to TRBJ2-1; 10 bases are shared with TRBD2. The sequencing sample was made of PBMCs from blood kept in culture. The sequence derives from a human donor with multiple sclerosis. CDR3 amino acids: CASSFIAGGTNEQFF. The CDR3 region has the DNA TGTGCCAGCAGTTTCATAGCGGGGGGTACGAATGAGCAGTTCTTC.